What follows describes a single TCR beta chain. Its cognate antigen has yet to be identified. Per-base qualities were not stored, and no clone one base away is much larger. The sample comes from a study of control samples from healthy donors and cancer patients (dated by TCRdb to the early 2020s). Library preparation was by the immunoSEQ multiplex PCR assay. TCRdb obtained this table from immuneACCESS and retained in-frame rearrangements with V and J assigned. These tables miss some clones; where compared with another copy, unresolved V genes account for less than half of the shortfall, and the remainder is unexplained. The sample yields around 55,000 clones; roughly 95% were counted once. Approximately 1% of the sample lies in the top ten. CDR1 and CDR2 were assigned from the germline V gene as MNHEY and SVGAGI. Measured from the cysteine to the phenylalanine, the CDR3 is 13 residues long. The kept DNA is CDR3 alone, 39 bases in frame from the first base. Between the V and J ends, shortened by 2 bases and 11 bases respectively, the junction contains 12 bases.

Sequencing used blood. This chain joins TRBV6-5 to TRBJ1-4; the D region possibly corresponds to TRBD1 (5 bases align). The source is a woman aged 18-35 years in good health. CDR3 region: CASSYGAGVKLFF. DNA sequence: TGTGCCAGCAGTTACGGGGCGGGGGTTAAACTGTTTTTT.